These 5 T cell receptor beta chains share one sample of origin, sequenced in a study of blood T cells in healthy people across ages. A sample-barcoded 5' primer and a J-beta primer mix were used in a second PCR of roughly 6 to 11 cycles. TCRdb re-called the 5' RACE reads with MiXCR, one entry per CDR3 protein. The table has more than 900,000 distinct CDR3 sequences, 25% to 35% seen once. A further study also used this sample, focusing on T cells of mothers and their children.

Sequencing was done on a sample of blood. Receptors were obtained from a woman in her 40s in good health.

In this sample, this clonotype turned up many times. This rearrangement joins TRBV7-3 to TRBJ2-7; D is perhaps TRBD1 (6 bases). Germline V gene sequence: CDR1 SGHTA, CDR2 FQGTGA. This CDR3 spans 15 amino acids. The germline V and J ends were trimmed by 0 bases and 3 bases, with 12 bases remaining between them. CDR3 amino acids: CASSLTGTPGYEQYF. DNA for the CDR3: TGTGCCAGCAGCTTAACCGGGACACCGGGCTACGAGCAGTACTTC.

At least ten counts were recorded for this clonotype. The CDR3 sequence: CASSLRLGQGAPGYGYTF. The DNA of the CDR3 is TGTGCCAGCAGTTTACGCCTTGGACAGGGGGCGCCGGGCTATGGCTACACCTTC. V is TRBV28 and J is TRBJ1-2, with TRBD1 matching over 11 bases. V was pared by 2 bases and J by 4 bases, with 12 bases of the junction left unmatched. CDR3 size: 18 residues. Germline V gene data show CDR1 as MDHEN and CDR2 as SYDVKM.

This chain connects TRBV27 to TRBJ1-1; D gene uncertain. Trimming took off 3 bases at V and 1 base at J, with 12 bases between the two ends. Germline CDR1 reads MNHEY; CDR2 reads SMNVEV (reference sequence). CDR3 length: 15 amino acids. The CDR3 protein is CASSFGGLGNTEAFF. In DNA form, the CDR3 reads TGTGCCAGCAGTTTTGGAGGCCTGGGGAACACTGAAGCTTTCTTT.

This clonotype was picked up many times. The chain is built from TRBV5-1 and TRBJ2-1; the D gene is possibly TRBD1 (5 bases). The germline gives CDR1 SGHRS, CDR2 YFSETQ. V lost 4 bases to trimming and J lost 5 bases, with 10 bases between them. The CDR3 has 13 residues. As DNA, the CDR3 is TGCGCCAGCAGCAGTCTCAGGGACAATGAGCAGTTCTTC. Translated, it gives CASSSLRDNEQFF.

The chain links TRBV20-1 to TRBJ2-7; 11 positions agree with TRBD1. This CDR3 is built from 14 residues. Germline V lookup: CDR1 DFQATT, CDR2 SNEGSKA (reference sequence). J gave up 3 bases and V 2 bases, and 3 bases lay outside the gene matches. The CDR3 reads CSARSGTGGYEQYF. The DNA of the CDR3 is TGCAGTGCTAGATCCGGGACAGGGGGCTACGAGCAGTACTTC.